This T cell receptor (beta chain) was retrieved from a study of blood T cell repertoires in COVID-19. Study context: The origin of the acute and convalescent COVID-19 samples was the United States, Italy and Spain.

Individuals drawn from around 24 US areas were roughly 18 to 100 years old. Authors' analysis steps: Estimated nucleated cell counts came from reference gene primer amplification. TCRdb keeps only in-frame clones here, not all; method: immunoSEQ multiplex PCR. The V and J calls and clone size were taken over from that table, and D and trimming were inferred from the DNA. The sample contains some 350,000 clones, over 75% of which appear only once. This clone occurred a few times. This sequence originates from a man aged 25-45 years who had recovered from COVID-19. The sequenced sample consisted of PBMCs or T cells enriched from blood (not recorded which).

CDR3 coding DNA: TGTGCCTGGAGTGTAAGACAGGGGGCCGAGGGGGAAGCTTTCTTT. Translating gives CAWSVRQGAEGEAFF. The chain couples TRBV30 to TRBJ1-1, with 10 bases fitting TRBD1. In germline, CDR1 is GTSNPN, CDR2 SVGIG (reference sequence). The CDR3 runs to 15 residues. Trimming took 0 bases from V and 8 from J; bases not matched to a gene: 9.